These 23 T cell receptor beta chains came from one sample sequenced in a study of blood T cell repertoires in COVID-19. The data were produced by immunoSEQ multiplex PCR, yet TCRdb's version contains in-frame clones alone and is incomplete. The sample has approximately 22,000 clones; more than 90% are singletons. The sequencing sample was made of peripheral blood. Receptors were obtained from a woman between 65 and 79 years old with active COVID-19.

The CDR3 loop reads CAISETSGWETQYF. The CDR3 DNA is TGTGCCATCAGTGAGACTAGCGGGTGGGAGACCCAGTACTTC. The rearrangement links TRBV10-3 to TRBJ2-5, with 9 bases fitting TRBD2. The V gene end was trimmed by 2 bases and the J gene end by 5 bases; junction bases not matched to a gene: 3. The CDR3 contains 14 residues. Germline CDR1 ENHRY, CDR2 SYGVKD.

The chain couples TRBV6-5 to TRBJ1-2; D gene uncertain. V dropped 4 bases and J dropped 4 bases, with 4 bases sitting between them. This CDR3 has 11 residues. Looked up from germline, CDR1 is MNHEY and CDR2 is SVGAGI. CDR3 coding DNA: TGTGCCAGCAGTTTACTCTATGGCTACACCTTC. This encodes CASSLLYGYTF.

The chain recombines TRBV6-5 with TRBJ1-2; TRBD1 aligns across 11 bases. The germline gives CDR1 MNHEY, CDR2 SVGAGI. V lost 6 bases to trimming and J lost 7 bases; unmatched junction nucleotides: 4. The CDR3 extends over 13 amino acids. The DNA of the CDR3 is TGTGCCAGCAGGTTGGGACAGGGGGTTGGCTACACCTTC. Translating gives CASRLGQGVGYTF.

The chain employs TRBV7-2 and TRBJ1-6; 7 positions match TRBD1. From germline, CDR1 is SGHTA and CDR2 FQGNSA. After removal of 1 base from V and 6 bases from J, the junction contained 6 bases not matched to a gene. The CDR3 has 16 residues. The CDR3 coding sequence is TGTGCCAGCAGCTTAGTTTGGGACAGCTCTAATTCACCCCTCCACTTT. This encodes CASSLVWDSSNSPLHF. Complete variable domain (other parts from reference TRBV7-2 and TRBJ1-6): GAGVSQSPSNKVTEKGKDVELRCDPISGHTALYWYRQSLGQGLEFLIYFQGNSAPDKSGLPSDRFSAERTGGSVSTLTIQRTQQEDSAVYLCASSLVWDSSNSPLHFGNGTRLTVT.

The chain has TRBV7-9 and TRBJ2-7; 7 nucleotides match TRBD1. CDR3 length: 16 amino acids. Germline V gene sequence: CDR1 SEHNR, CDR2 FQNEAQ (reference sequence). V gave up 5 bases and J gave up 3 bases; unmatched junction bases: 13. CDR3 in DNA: TGTGCCAGCAGCCCCACCACAGGGGAAGGCTTCTACGAGCAGTACTTC. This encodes CASSPTTGEGFYEQYF.

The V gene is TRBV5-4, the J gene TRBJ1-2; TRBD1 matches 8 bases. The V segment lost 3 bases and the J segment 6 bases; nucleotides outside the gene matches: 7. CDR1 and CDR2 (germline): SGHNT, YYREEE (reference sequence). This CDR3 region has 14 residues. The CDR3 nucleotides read TGTGCCAGCAGCTCCCCTGGACAGGGAAATGGCTACACCTTC. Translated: CASSSPGQGNGYTF.

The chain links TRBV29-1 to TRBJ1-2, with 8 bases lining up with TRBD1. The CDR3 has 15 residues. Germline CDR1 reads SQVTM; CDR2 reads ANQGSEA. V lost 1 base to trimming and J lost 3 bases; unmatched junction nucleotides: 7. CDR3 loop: CSVEVGTGGYYGYTF. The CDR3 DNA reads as TGCAGCGTTGAAGTCGGAACAGGGGGTTACTATGGCTACACCTTC.

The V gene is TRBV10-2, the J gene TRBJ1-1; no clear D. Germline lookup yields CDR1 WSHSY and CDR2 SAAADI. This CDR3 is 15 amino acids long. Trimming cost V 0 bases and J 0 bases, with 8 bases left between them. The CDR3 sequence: CASSESYSLNTEAFF. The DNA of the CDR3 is TGCGCCAGCAGTGAGTCTTACAGTTTGAACACTGAAGCTTTCTTT.

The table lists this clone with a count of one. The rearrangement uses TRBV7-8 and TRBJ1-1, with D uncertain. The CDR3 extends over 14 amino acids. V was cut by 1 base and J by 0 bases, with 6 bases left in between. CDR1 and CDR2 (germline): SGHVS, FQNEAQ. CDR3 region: CASSLVLVNTEAFF. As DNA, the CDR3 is TGTGCCAGCAGCTTAGTTTTAGTGAACACTGAAGCTTTCTTT.

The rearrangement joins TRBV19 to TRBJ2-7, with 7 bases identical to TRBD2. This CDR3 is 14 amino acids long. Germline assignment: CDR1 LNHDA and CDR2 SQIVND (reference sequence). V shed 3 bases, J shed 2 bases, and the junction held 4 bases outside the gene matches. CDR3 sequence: CASSITSATYEQYF. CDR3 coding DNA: TGTGCCAGTAGTATTACTAGCGCAACCTACGAGCAGTACTTC.

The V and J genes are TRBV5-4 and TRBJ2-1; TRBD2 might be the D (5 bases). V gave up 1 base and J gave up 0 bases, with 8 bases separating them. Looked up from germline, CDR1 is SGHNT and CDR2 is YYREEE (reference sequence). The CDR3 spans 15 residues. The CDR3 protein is CASSLTGSSYNEQFF. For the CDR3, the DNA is TGTGCCAGCAGCTTGACGGGAAGCTCCTACAATGAGCAGTTCTTC.

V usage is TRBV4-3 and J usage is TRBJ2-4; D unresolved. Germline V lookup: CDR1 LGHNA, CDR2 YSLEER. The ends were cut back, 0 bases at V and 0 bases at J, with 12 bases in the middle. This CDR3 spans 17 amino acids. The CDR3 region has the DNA TGCGCCAGCAGCCAAGATTGGCTAAGGAGAGCCAAAAACATTCAGTACTTC. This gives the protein CASSQDWLRRAKNIQYF.

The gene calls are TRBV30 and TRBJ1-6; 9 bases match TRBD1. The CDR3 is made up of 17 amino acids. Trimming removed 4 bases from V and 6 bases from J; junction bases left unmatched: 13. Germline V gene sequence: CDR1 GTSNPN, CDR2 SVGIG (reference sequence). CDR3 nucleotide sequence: TGTGCCTGGAATGCGCTCAGGACAGGGGCTGGTAATTCACCCCTCCACTTT. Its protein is CAWNALRTGAGNSPLHF.

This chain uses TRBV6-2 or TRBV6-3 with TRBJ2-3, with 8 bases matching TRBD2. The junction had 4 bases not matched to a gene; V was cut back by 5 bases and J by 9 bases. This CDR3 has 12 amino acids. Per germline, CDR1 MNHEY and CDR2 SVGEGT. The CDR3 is CASSKAGATQYF. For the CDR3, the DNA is TGTGCCAGCAGTAAAGCGGGAGCGACGCAGTATTTT.

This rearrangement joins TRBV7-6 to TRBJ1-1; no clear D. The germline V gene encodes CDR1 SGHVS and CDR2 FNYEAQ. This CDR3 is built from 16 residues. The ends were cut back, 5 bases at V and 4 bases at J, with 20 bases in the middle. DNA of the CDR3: TGTGCCAGCAGCCCAGGCTCCACCCGCCCTGGCACTGAAGCTTTCTTT. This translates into CASSPGSTRPGTEAFF.

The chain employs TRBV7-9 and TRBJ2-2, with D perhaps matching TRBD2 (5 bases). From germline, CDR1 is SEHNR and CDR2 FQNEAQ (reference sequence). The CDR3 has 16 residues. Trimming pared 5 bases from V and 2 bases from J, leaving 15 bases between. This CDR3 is CASSARTDSNTGELFF. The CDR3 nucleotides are TGTGCCAGCAGCGCCCGGACTGATTCTAACACCGGGGAGCTGTTTTTT.

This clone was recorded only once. CDR3: CASTSGLADQETQYF. DNA for the CDR3: TGTGCCAGCACCTCGGGGCTAGCGGATCAAGAGACCCAGTACTTC. The chain uses TRBV5-4 and TRBJ2-5; 7 bases agree with TRBD2. Germline V gene lookup returns CDR1 SGHNT and CDR2 YYREEE (reference sequence). Trimming removed 6 bases from V and 2 bases from J; junction bases left unmatched: 10. The CDR3 is 15 residues long.

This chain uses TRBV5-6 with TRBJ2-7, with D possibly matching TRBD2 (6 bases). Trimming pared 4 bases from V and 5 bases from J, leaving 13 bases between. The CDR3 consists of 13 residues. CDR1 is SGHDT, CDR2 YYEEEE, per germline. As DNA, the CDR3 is TGTGCCAGCAGCGTGATCACTAGCCACGAGCAGTACTTC. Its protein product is CASSVITSHEQYF.

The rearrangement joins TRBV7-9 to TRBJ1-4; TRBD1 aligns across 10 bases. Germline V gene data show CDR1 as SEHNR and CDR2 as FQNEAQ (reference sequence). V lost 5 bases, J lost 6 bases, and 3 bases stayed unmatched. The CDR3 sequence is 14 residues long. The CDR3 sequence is CASSPGTGDEKLFF. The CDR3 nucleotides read TGTGCCAGCAGCCCCGGGACAGGGGATGAAAAACTGTTTTTT.

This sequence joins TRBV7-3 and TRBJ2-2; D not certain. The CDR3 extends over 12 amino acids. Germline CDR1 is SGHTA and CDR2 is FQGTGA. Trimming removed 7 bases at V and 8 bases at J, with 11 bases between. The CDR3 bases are TGTGCCAGCACCACCCGAGGAGGGGAGCTGTTTTTT. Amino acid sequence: CASTTRGGELFF.

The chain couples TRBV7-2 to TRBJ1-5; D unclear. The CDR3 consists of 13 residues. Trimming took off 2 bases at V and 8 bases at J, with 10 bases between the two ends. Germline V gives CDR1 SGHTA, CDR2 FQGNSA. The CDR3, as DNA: TGTGCCAGCAGCTTAAGTGCACTGAAGCCCCAGCATTTT. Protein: CASSLSALKPQHF.

The CDR3 DNA reads TGCGCCAGCACCGTTGGGCCGTCGGGGGCCAACGTCCTGACTTTC. This sequence encodes CASTVGPSGANVLTF. The chain employs TRBV5-1 and TRBJ2-6; D gene uncertain. The CDR3 runs to 15 residues. Germline CDR1 is SGHRS and CDR2 is YFSETQ. The germline V and J ends were trimmed by 6 bases and 4 bases, with 14 bases remaining between them.

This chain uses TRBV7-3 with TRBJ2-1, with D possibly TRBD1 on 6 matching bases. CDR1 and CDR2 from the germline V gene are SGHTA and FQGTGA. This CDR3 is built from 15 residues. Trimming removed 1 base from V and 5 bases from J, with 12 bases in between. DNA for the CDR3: TGTGCCAGCAGCTTAATCCAGGGGACCCACAATGAGCAGTTCTTC. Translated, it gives CASSLIQGTHNEQFF.